A selection of T cell receptor beta chains follows, all from one sample in a study of shared clonotypes between healthy human individuals. Profiling relied on immunoSEQ multiplex PCR, and the TCRdb table lists in-frame clones only, not all of them. The table has millions of clones, approximately 93% seen once; the top ten hold 0.3% to 0.4%. The sample consisted of naive CD4+ T cells from PBMCs. The receptors come from a young man in good health. Some clones in this sample may be carry-over from other donors' samples. CDR3s leave out the opening cysteine and the closing phenylalanine or tryptophan. Fields, in order: J gene, D gene, V gene, CDR3 protein. A D gene is named only where the DNA matches it firmly.

TRBJ2-3 | TRBD2 | TRBV11-3 | ASSSRGGTDTQY
TRBJ2-2 | TRBD1 | TRBV5-1 | ASSLEGQMNTGELF
TRBJ2-4 | NA | TRBV7-3 | ASQKTGNIQY
TRBJ2-1 | NA | TRBV4-2 | ASSQDRFSSSYNEQF
TRBJ2-6 | TRBD1 | TRBV11-2 | ASSFQGGAGSGANVLT
TRBJ2-7 | TRBD1 | TRBV15 | ATSRGGTVYEQY
TRBJ2-4 | TRBD2 | TRBV15 | ATSRGGLAGNKNIQY
TRBJ2-1 | TRBD2 | TRBV5-1 | ASSLSAGGPDEQF
TRBJ1-6 | NA | TRBV10-3 | AISEQRDNSPLH
TRBJ1-3 | NA | TRBV28 | ASSLWPGQGNTIY
TRBJ1-2 | NA | TRBV30 | AWTPFGQTNYGYT
TRBJ2-3 | TRBD2 | TRBV5-1 | ASKAGGTDTQY
TRBJ2-1 | NA | TRBV2 | ASRVISGTGNEQF
TRBJ1-4 | NA | TRBV7-6 | ASSQRRGTTNEKLF
TRBJ2-7 | TRBD1 | TRBV19 | ASSTRTGHYEQY
TRBJ1-4 | NA | TRBV5-5 | ASSLLTANEKLF
TRBJ2-1 | TRBD2 | TRBV5-1 | ASRLAPSGRSANEQF
TRBJ2-1 | TRBD2 | TRBV5-1 | ASEGIGLAGDAEQF
TRBJ2-7 | TRBD1 | TRBV5-1 | ASSFQTGPGYEQY
TRBJ2-5 | TRBD1 | TRBV5-1 | ASSQKQGAGETQY
TRBJ1-6 | TRBD1 | TRBV6-5 | ASRGDSGNSPLH
TRBJ1-1 | NA | TRBV7-3 | ASSLLGNTEAF
TRBJ1-2 | NA | TRBV7-8 | ASSLTGGVYGYT
TRBJ2-5 | NA | TRBV11-2 | ASSLRGGTAETQY
TRBJ2-7 | NA | TRBV6-5 | ASGRGLPYEQY
TRBJ2-1 | NA | TRBV7-9 | ASSLPTSSTGRRQF
TRBJ2-2 | NA | TRBV7-3 | ASSLSLNTGELF
TRBJ1-2 | NA | TRBV15 | ATSSGTGRAYKGYT
TRBJ2-1 | NA | TRBV9 | ASSVQGIHNEQF
TRBJ1-3 | NA | TRBV5-1 | ASSLQGAGSGNTIY
TRBJ2-7 | NA | TRBV4-3 | ASSQEVAQSSYEQY
TRBJ1-4 | NA | TRBV4-1 | ASSQGATNEKLF
TRBJ1-1 | NA | TRBV6-5 | ASSYSPGLDTEAF
TRBJ2-3 | NA | TRBV6-4 | ASSDLTGSSVEDTQY
TRBJ1-1 | TRBD1 | TRBV27 | ASSLSNRGSTEAF
TRBJ1-5 | NA | TRBV7-3 | ASSPQSNQPQH
TRBJ2-3 | NA | TRBV6-6 | ASRPRRSVSADTQY
TRBJ1-4 | NA | TRBV28 | ASEGRPGEKLF
TRBJ2-3 | TRBD1 | TRBV5-1 | ASSLGQDIMDTQY
TRBJ1-1 | NA | TRBV18 | ASSLFSGTANTEAF
TRBJ2-5 | NA | TRBV4-1 | ASSQDFWETQY